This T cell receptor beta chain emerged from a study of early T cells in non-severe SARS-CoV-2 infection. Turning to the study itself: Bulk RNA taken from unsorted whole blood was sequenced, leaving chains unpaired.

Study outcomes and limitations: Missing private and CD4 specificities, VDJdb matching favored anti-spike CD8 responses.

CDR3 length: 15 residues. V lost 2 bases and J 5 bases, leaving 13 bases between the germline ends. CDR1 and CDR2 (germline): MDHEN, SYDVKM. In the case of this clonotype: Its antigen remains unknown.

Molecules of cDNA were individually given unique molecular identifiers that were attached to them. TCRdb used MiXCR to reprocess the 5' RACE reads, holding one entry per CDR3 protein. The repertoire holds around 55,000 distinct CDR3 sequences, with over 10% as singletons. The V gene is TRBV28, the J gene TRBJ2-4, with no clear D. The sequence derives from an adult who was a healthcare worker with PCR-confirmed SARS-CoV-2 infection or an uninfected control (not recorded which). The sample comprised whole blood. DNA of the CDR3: TGTGCCAGCAGTTTAGCCCCAGAGAACGAAAACATTCAGTACTTC. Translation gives CASSLAPENENIQYF.